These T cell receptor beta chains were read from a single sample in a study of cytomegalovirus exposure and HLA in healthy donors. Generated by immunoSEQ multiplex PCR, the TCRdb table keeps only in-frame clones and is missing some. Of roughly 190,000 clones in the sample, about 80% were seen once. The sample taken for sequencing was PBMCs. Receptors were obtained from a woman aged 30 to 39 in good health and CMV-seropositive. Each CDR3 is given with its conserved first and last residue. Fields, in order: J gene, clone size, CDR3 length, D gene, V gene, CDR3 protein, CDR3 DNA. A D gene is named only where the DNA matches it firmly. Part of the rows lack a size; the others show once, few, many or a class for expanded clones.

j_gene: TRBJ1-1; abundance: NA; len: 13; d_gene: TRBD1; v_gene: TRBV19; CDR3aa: CASSTDRATEAFF; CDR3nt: TGTGCCAGTAGTACGGACAGGGCCACTGAAGCTTTCTTT
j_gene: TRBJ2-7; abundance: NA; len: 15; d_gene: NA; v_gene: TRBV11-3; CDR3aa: CASSLDSGLGNEQYF; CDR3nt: TGTGCCAGCAGCTTAGATAGCGGACTGGGCAACGAGCAGTACTTC
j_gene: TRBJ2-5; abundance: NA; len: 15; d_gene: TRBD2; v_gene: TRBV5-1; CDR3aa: CASSVLGGFQETQYF; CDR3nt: TGCGCCAGCAGCGTCCTGGGGGGGTTCCAAGAGACCCAGTACTTC
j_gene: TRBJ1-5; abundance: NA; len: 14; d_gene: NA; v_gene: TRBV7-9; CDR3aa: CASSLGQINQPQHF; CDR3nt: TGTGCCAGCAGCTTAGGCCAGATAAATCAGCCCCAGCATTTT
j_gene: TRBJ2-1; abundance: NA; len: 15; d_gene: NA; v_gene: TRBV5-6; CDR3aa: CASSTRRIPLDEQFF; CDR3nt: TGTGCCAGCAGCACCCGGCGGATCCCGCTCGATGAGCAGTTCTTC
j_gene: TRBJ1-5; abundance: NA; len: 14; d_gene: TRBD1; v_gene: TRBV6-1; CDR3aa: CASSSGTGSQPQHF; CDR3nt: TGTGCCAGCAGCTCCGGGACAGGGAGCCAGCCCCAGCATTTT
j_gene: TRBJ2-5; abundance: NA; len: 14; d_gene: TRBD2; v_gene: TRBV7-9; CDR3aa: CASSPDREAETQYF; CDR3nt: TGTGCCAGCAGTCCCGACCGGGAGGCAGAGACCCAGTACTTC
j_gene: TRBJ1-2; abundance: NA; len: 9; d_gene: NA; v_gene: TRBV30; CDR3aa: CAWSPTPTF; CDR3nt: TGTGCCTGGAGTCCCACCCCCACATTC
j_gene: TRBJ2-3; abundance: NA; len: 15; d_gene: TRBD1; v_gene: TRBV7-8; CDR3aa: CASSWTGARVDTQYF; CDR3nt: TGTGCCAGCAGCTGGACAGGGGCCCGCGTAGATACGCAGTATTTT
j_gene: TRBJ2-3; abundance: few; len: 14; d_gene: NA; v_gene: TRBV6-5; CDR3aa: CASRNRVSTDTQYF; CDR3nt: TGTGCCAGCAGAAACAGGGTCAGCACAGATACGCAGTATTTT
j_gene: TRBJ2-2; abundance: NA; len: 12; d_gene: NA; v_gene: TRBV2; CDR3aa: CASIRGTGELFF; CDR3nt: TGTGCCAGCATACGGGGAACCGGGGAGCTGTTTTTT
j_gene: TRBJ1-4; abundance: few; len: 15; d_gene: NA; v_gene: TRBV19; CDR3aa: CASSSRQPINEKLFF; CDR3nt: TGTGCCAGTAGTTCGAGACAGCCGATTAATGAAAAACTGTTTTTT
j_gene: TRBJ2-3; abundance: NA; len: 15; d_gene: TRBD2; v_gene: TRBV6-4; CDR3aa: CASSEAGGPTDTQYF; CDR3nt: TGTGCCAGCAGTGAAGCGGGGGGGCCCACAGATACGCAGTATTTT
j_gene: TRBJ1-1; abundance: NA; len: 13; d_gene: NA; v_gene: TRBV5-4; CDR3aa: CASSSQQGTEAFF; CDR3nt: TGTGCCAGCAGCTCCCAGCAGGGGACTGAAGCTTTCTTT
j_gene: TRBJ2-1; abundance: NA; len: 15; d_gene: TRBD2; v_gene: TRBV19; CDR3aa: CASSSPSGSYNEQFF; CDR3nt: TGTGCCAGTAGTAGCCCTAGCGGTTCCTACAATGAGCAGTTCTTC
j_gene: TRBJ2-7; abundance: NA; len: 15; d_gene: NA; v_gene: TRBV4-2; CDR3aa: CASSQAAGPRYEQYF; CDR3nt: TGTGCCAGCAGCCAGGCCGCGGGTCCTCGCTACGAGCAGTACTTC
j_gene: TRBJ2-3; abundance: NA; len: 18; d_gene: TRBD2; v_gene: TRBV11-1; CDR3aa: CASSLGPGPAGVPDTQYF; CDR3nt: TGTGCCAGCAGCTTAGGTCCCGGGCCAGCGGGAGTCCCAGATACGCAGTATTTT
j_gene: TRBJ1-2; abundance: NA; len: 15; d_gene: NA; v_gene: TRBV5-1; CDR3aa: CASSLGRGADYGYTF; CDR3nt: TGCGCCAGCAGCTTGGGCAGGGGCGCGGACTATGGCTACACCTTC
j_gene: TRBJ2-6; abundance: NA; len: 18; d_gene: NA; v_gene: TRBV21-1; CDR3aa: CASSKEDRDRSGANVLTF; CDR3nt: TGTGCCAGCAGCAAAGAGGACAGGGATAGATCTGGGGCCAACGTCCTGACTTTC
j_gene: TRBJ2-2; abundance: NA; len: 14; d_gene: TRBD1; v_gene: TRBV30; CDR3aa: CAWRGQGDTGELFF; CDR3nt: TGTGCCTGGAGGGGACAGGGGGACACCGGGGAGCTGTTTTTT
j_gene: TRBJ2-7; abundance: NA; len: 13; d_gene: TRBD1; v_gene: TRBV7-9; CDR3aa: CSSSLGTGNEQYF; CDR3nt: TGTTCCAGCAGCTTAGGGACAGGGAACGAGCAGTACTTC
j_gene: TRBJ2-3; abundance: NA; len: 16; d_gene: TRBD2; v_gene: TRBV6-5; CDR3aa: CASSFFGTSSPDTQYF; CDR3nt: TGTGCCAGCAGTTTCTTCGGGACTAGCTCCCCAGATACGCAGTATTTT
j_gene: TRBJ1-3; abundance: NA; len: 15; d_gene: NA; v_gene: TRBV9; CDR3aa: CASSAGVPSGNTIYF; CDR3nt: TGTGCCAGCAGCGCTGGAGTCCCCTCTGGAAACACCATATATTTT
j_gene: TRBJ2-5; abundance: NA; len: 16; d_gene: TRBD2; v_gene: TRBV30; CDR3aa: CAWTPGGVSGEETQYF; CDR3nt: TGTGCCTGGACGCCCGGGGGGGTATCGGGTGAAGAGACCCAGTACTTC
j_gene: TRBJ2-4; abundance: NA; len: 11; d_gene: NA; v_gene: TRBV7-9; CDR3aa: CASSLSDIQYF; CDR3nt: TGTGCCAGCAGCTTATCGGACATTCAGTACTTC
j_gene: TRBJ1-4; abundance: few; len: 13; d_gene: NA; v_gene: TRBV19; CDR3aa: CASSMWGREKLFF; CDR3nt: TGTGCCAGTAGTATGTGGGGCAGGGAAAAACTGTTTTTT
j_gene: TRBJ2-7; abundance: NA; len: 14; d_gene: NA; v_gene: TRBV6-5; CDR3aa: CASRSAGRRGEQYF; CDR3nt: TGTGCCAGCAGATCAGCGGGCCGTCGGGGAGAGCAGTACTTC
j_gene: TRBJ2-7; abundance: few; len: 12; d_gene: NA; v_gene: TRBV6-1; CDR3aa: CASSYGGSEQYF; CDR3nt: TGTGCCAGCAGTTATGGGGGGTCCGAGCAGTACTTC
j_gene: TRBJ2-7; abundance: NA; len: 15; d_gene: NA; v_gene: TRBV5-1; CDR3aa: CASSLVGHPTYEQYF; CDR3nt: TGCGCCAGCAGCTTGGTGGGACACCCCACCTACGAGCAGTACTTC
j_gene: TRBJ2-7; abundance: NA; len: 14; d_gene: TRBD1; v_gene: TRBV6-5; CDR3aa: CASSGGQRRYEQYF; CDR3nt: TGTGCCAGCAGTGGGGGACAGAGACGCTACGAGCAGTACTTC
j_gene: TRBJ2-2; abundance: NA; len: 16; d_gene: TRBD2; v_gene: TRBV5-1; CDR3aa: CASSPLAESNTGELFF; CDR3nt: TGCGCCAGCAGCCCGCTAGCGGAATCGAACACCGGGGAGCTGTTTTTT
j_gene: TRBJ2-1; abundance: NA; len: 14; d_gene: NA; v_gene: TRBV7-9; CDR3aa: CASSLVARGNEQFF; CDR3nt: TGTGCCAGCAGCTTAGTCGCCAGGGGTAACGAGCAGTTCTTC
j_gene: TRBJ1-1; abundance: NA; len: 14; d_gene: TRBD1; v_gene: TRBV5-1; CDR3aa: CASSLDRALGEAFF; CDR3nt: TGCGCCAGCAGTTTGGACAGGGCTCTAGGTGAAGCTTTCTTT
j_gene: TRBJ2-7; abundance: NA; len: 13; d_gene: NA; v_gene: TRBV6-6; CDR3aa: CASSYSDSYEQYF; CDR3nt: TGTGCCAGCAGTTACTCAGACAGCTACGAGCAGTACTTC
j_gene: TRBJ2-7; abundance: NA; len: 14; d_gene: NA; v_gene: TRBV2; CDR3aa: CASSFPLAGYEQYF; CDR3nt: TGTGCCAGCAGTTTTCCGTTGGCAGGCTACGAGCAGTACTTC
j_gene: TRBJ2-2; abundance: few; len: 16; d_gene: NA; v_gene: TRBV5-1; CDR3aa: CASSGEVATNTGELFF; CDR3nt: TGCGCCAGCAGCGGGGAGGTAGCAACGAACACCGGGGAGCTGTTTTTT
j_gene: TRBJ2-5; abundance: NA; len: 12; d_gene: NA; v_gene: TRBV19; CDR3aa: CASSPHAGTQYF; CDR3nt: TGTGCCAGTAGTCCCCACGCGGGGACCCAGTACTTC
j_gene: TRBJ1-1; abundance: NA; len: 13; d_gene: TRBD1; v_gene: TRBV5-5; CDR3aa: CASSSAGTEGAFF; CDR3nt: TGTGCCAGCAGCTCGGCCGGGACAGAAGGAGCTTTCTTT
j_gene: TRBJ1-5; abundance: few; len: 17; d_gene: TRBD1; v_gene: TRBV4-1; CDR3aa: CASSQAGGGEGNQPQHF; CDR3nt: TGCGCCAGCAGCCAAGCCGGAGGGGGCGAAGGCAATCAGCCCCAGCATTTT
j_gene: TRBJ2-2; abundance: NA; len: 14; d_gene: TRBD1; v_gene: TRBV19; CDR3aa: CASITGGNTGELFF; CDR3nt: TGTGCCAGCATCACAGGGGGTAACACCGGGGAGCTGTTTTTT
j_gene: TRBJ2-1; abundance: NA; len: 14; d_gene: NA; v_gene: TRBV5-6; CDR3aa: CASSPGTWPNEQFF; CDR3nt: TGTGCCAGCAGCCCCGGGACTTGGCCCAATGAGCAGTTCTTC
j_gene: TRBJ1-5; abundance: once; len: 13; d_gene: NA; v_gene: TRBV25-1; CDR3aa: CASSGGLNQPQHF; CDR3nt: TGTGCCAGCAGTGGGGGCCTCAATCAGCCCCAGCATTTT